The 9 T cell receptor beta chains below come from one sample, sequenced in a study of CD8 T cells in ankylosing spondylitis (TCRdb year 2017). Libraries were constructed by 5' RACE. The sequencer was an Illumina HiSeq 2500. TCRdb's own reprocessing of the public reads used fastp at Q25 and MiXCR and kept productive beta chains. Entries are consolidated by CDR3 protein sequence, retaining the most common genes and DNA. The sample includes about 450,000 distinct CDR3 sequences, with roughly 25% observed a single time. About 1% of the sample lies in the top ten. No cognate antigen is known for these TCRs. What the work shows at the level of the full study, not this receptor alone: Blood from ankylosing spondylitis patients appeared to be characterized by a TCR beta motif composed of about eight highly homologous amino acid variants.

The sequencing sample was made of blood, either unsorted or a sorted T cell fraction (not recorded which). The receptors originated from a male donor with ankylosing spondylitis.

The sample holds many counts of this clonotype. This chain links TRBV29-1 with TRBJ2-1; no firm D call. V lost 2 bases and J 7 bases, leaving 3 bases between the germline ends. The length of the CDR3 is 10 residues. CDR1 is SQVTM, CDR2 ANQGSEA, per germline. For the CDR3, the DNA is TGCAGCGTTGAATGGAATGAGCAGTTCTTC. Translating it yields CSVEWNEQFF.

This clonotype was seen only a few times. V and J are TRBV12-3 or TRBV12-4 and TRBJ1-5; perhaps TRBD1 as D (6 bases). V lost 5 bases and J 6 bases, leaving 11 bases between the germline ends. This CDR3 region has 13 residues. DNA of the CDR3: TGTGCCAGCAGTACGAAAGGGGGTCAGCCCCAGCATTTT. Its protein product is CASSTKGGQPQHF.

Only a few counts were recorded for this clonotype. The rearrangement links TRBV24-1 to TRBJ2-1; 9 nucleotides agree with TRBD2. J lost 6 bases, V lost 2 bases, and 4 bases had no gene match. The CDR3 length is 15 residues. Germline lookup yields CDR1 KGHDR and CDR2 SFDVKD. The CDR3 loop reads CATSDSRTSANEQFF. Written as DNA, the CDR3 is TGTGCCACCAGTGATTCTCGGACTAGCGCCAATGAGCAGTTCTTC.

CDR3 loop: CASSPGLAGVKQYF. As DNA, the CDR3 is TGTGCCAGCAGCCCTGGACTAGCGGGAGTAAAGCAGTACTTC. This chain joins TRBV3-1 and TRBJ2-7; 13 nucleotides line up with TRBD2. Germline values: CDR1 LGHDT, CDR2 YNNKEL (reference sequence). With 4 bases clipped from V and 8 bases from J, the junction kept 5 bases outside the gene matches. The CDR3 loop spans 14 amino acids.

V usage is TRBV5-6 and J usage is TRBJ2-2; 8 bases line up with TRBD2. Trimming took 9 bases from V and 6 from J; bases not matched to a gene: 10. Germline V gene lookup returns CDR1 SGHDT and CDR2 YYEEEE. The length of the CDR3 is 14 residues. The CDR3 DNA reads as TGTGCCATGGGCCCCGGACTAGCTGCCGGGGAGCTGTTTTTT. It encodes CAMGPGLAAGELFF. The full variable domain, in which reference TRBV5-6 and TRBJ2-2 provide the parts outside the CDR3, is DAGVTQSPTHLIKTRGQQVTLRCSPKSGHDTVSWYQQALGQGPQFIFQYYEEEERQRGNFPDRFSGHQFPNYSSELNVNALLLGDSALYLCAMGPGLAAGELFFGEGSRLTVL.

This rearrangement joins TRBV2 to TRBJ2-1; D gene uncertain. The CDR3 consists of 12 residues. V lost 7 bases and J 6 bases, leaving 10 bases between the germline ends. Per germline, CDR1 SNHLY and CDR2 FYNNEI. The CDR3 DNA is TGTGCCAGCACTTTAGTTCGCAATGAGCAGTTCTTC. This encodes CASTLVRNEQFF.

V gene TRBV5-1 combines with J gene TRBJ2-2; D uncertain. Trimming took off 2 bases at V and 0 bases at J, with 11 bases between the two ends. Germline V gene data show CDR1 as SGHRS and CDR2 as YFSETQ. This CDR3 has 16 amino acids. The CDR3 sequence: CASSLPPLANTGELFF. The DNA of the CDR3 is TGCGCCAGCAGCTTACCCCCGCTTGCGAACACCGGGGAGCTGTTTTTT.

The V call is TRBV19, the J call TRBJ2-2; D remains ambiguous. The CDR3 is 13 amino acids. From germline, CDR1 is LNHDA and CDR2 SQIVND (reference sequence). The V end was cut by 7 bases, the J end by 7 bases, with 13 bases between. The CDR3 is CASNRQAVGELFF. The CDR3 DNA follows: TGTGCCAGTAACCGTCAGGCGGTCGGGGAGCTGTTTTTT.

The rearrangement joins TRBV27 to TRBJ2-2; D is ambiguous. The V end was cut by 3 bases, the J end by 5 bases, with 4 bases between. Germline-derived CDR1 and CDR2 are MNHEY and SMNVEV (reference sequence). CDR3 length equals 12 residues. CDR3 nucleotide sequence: TGTGCCAGCAGTTTCCAGACCGGGGAGCTGTTTTTT. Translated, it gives CASSFQTGELFF.